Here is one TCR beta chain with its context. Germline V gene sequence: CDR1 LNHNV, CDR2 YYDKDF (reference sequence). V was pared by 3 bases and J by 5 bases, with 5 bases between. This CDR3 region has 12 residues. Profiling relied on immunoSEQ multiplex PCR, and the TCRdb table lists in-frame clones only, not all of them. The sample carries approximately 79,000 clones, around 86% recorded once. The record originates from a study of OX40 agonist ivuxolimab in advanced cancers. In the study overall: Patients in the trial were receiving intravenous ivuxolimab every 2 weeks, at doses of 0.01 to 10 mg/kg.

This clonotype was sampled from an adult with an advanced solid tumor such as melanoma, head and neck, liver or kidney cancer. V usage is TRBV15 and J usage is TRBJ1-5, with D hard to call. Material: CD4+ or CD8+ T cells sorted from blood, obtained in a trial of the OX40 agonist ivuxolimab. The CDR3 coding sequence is TGTGCCACCAGCAGCAGTGATCAGCCCCAGCATTTT. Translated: CATSSSDQPQHF.